This is a list of T cell receptor beta chains from one sample in a study of cytomegalovirus exposure and HLA in healthy donors. The repertoire was sequenced with immunoSEQ multiplex PCR; TCRdb's copy has only in-frame clones and lacks some. The table includes fewer than 200,000 clones, over 70% detected once. Sequencing was carried out using PBMCs. The receptors shown here come from a male donor in good health and CMV-seropositive. The CDR3 runs from the conserved cysteine through the conserved F or W. The D gene is left open where the match is weak. Clone size is stated in some rows and not others, as once, few, many or a class when expanded.

TRBD1	TRBJ1-5	TRBV29-1	.	TGCAGCGTTGAAGAAGTCAGGGGGAAGCCCCAGCATTTT	CSVEEVRGKPQHF
TRBD2	TRBJ2-7	TRBV30	once	TGTGCCTGGAGTGGACTAGCGGGGGGGACCTCCTACGAGCAGTACTTC	CAWSGLAGGTSYEQYF
TRBD2	TRBJ2-2	TRBV7-3	.	TGTGCCAGCAGCTTCGGGGGGGCCATACCGAACACCGGGGAGCTGTTTTTT	CASSFGGAIPNTGELFF
TRBD1	TRBJ1-1	TRBV14	.	TGTGCCAGCAGCCCACAGGGGTACACTGAAGCTTTCTTT	CASSPQGYTEAFF
TRBD2	TRBJ2-3	TRBV7-3	.	TGTGCCAGCAGCTTAATGGCTAGCGGGGGGGTAGGGACAGATACGCAGTATTTT	CASSLMASGGVGTDTQYF
TRBD1	TRBJ2-2	TRBV10-3	.	TGTGCCATTGAGGGACAGGGAAGGGCCGGGGAGCTGTTTTTT	CAIEGQGRAGELFF
.	TRBJ1-1	TRBV18	.	TGTGCCAGCTCACCTACGGGGGTAGAGGAAGCTTTCTTT	CASSPTGVEEAFF
.	TRBJ2-2	TRBV7-2	.	TGTGCCAGCAGCTTATCAGTTAACACCGGGGAGCTGTTTTTT	CASSLSVNTGELFF
.	TRBJ1-5	TRBV2	few	TGTGCCAGCAGTGAAGACTTTAGCAATCAGCCCCAGCATTTT	CASSEDFSNQPQHF
TRBD1	TRBJ1-2	TRBV6-5	.	TGTGCCAGCAGGACAGGGGGGTCGGGCTATGGCTACACCTTC	CASRTGGSGYGYTF
TRBD2	TRBJ2-3	TRBV9	.	TGTGCCAGCAGCGTTGAACCCGGGACGGGGGGGGATACGCAGTATTTT	CASSVEPGTGGDTQYF
TRBD1	TRBJ2-3	TRBV19	once	TGTGCCAGTCGTCAGAGACAGGGTCTGGAAGATACGCAGTATTTT	CASRQRQGLEDTQYF
.	TRBJ1-1	TRBV5-8	.	TGTGCCAGCAGCCCCTCGGCTGGGCTCCCCATGAACACTGAAGCTTTCTTT	CASSPSAGLPMNTEAFF
TRBD1	TRBJ2-2	TRBV2	.	TGTGCCAGCAGTTGGGACAGCGAGAACACCGGGGAGCTGTTTTTT	CASSWDSENTGELFF
.	TRBJ1-6	TRBV19	.	TGTGCCAGTAGTATGTCGTTGGGGGCTGAACTTTCACCCCTCCACTTT	CASSMSLGAELSPLHF
TRBD2	TRBJ2-1	TRBV5-1	.	TGCGCCAGCAGCTCCTCCACTAGCGGGGGGTGGCTGTTCTTC	CASSSSTSGGWLFF